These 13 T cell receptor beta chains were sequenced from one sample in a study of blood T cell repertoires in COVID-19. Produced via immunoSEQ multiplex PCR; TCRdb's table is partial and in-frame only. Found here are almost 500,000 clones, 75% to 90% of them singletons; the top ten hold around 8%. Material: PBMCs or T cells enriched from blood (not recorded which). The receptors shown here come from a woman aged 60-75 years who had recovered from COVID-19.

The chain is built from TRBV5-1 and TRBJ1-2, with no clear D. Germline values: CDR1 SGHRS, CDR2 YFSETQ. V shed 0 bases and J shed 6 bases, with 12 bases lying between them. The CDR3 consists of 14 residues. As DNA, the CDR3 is TGCGCCAGCAGCTTGGGGACCCCGAGGGATGGCTACACCTTC. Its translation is CASSLGTPRDGYTF.

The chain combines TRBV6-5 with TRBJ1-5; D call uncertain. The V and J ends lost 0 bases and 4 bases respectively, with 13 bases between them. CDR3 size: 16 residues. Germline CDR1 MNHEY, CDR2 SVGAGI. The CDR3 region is CASSYSPPTGNQPQHF. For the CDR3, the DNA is TGTGCCAGCAGTTACTCGCCCCCCACGGGGAATCAGCCCCAGCATTTT.

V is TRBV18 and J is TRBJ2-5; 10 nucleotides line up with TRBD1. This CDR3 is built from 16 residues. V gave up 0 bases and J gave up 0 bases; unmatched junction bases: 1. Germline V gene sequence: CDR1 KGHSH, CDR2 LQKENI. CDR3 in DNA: TGTGCCAGCTCACCACCGACAGGGGGCTACCAAGAGACCCAGTACTTC. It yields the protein CASSPPTGGYQETQYF.

CDR3 coding DNA: TGTGCCAGCAGTGGACCAGGGGATGGCTACACCTTC. Translated, it gives CASSGPGDGYTF. The chain combines TRBV2 with TRBJ1-2; D may be TRBD1 (6 bases). Germline-derived CDR1 and CDR2 are SNHLY and FYNNEI. The length of the CDR3 is 12 residues. V dropped 4 bases and J dropped 6 bases, with 9 bases sitting between them.

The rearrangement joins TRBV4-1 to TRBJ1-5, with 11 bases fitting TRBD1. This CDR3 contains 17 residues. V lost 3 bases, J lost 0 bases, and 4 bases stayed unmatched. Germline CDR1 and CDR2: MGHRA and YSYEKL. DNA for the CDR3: TGCGCCAGCAGCCAGGGACAGGGGGTATATAGCAATCAGCCCCAGCATTTT. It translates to CASSQGQGVYSNQPQHF.

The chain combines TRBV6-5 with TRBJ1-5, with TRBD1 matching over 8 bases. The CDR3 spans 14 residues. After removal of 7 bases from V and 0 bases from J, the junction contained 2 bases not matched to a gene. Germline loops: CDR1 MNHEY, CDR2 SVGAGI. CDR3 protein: CASTTGGSNQPQHF. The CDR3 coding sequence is TGTGCCAGCACTACAGGGGGTAGCAATCAGCCCCAGCATTTT.

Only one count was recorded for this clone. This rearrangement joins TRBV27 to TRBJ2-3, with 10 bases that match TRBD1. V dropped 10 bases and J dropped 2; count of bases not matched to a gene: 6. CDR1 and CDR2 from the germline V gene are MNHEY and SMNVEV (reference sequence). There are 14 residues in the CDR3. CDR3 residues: CAIGTGVDTDTQYF. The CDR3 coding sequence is TGTGCCATCGGGACAGGGGTAGACACAGATACGCAGTATTTT.

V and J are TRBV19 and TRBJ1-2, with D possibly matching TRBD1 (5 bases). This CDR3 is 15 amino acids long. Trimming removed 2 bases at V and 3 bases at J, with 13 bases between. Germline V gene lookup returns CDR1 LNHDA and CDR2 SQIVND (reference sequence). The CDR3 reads CASSITYGGDYGYTF. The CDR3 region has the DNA TGTGCCAGTAGTATAACTTACGGGGGAGACTATGGCTACACCTTC.

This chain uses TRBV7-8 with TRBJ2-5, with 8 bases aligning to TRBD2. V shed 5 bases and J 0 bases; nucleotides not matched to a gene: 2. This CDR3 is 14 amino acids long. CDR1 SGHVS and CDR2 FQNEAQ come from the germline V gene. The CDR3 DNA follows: TGTGCCAGCAGCAGCGGGGGACACCAAGAGACCCAGTACTTC. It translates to CASSSGGHQETQYF.

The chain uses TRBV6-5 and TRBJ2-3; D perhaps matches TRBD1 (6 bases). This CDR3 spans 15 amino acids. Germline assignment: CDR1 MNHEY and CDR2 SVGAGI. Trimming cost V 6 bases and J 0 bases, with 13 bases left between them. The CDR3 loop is CASSNRAPSTDTQYF. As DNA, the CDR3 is TGTGCCAGCAGCAACAGGGCCCCTAGCACAGATACGCAGTATTTT.

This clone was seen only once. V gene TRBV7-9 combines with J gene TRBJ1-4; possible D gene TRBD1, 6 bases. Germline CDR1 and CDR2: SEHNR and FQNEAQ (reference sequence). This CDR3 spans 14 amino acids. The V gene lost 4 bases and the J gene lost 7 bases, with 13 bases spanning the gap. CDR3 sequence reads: CASSSTGTTEKLFF. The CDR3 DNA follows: TGTGCCAGCAGCTCCACAGGGACAACTGAAAAACTGTTTTTT.

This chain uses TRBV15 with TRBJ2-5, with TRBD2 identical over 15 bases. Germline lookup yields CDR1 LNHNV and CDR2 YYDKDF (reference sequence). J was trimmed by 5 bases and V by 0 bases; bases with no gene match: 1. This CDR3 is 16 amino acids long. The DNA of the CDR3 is TGTGCCACCAGCAGAGATGGGACTAGCGGGGGGGAGACCCAGTACTTC. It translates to CATSRDGTSGGETQYF.

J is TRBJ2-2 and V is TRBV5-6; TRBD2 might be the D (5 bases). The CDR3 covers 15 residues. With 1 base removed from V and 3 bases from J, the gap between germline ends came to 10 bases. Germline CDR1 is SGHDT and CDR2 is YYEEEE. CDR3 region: CASSLSGVDTGELFF. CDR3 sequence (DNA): TGTGCCAGCAGCTTGTCCGGGGTGGACACCGGGGAGCTGTTTTTT.